Listed below are T cell receptor beta chains from one sample, sequenced in a study of sequential checkpoint blockade in melanoma. Libraries were prepared by immunoSEQ multiplex PCR; TCRdb keeps only in-frame clonotypes and omits some of them. This table holds about 40,000 clones, roughly 89% found once. Specimen: CD8+ T cells sorted from blood (inferred from file names), collected from a patient given nivolumab and ipilimumab in sequence. The source of these receptors is a human donor with melanoma. Each CDR3 is given with its conserved first and last residue. D genes are given only for firm matches. Clone sizes are given selectively: once, few, many, or a class where the clone is expanded.

j_call v_call d_call clone_size cdr3_aa cdr3_nt
TRBJ1-3 TRBV4-1 . . CASSQAPSSGNTIYF TGCGCCAGCAGCCAAGCCCCCAGCTCTGGAAACACCATATATTTT
TRBJ1-1 TRBV2 . . CASSGGHRATDTEAFF TGTGCCAGCAGTGGGGGGCACAGGGCGACGGACACTGAAGCTTTCTTT
TRBJ2-1 TRBV27 TRBD1 . CASSFSAPGTGALNEQFF TGTGCCAGCAGTTTCTCCGCCCCCGGGACAGGGGCCTTAAATGAGCAGTTCTTC
TRBJ1-5 TRBV10-2 TRBD1 once CASNMEGTVNSNQPQHF TGCGCCAGCAATATGGAGGGGACAGTAAATAGCAATCAGCCCCAGCATTTT
TRBJ1-5 TRBV5-1 . . CASSLERRPQHF TGCGCCAGCAGCTTGGAGAGGCGGCCCCAGCATTTT
TRBJ2-7 TRBV5-1 TRBD1 . CASRGQEYEQYF TGCGCCAGCCGAGGACAGGAGTACGAGCAGTACTTC
TRBJ1-1 TRBV19 . . CASSIEEGLNTEAFF TGTGCCAGTAGTATAGAAGAGGGCTTGAACACTGAAGCTTTCTTT
TRBJ2-3 TRBV12-5 . . CASGWGVSSTDTQYF TGTGCTAGTGGTTGGGGGGTATCTAGCACAGATACGCAGTATTTT
TRBJ2-1 TRBV7-9 TRBD2 . CASSWVAGVDNEQFF TGTGCCAGCAGCTGGGTGGCGGGAGTGGATAATGAGCAGTTCTTC
TRBJ2-7 TRBV19 TRBD2 . CASSSSGLVYEQYF TGTGCCAGTAGTAGCTCGGGACTAGTTTACGAGCAGTACTTC
TRBJ1-2 TRBV27 TRBD1 once CASSWSRGIYGYTF TGTGCCAGCAGCTGGAGCAGGGGGATCTATGGCTACACCTTC
TRBJ1-1 TRBV27 TRBD1 . CASSRGQGRNTEAFF TGTGCCAGCAGTCGGGGACAGGGGAGAAACACTGAAGCTTTCTTT
TRBJ2-7 TRBV2 TRBD2 . CASTTLAGGYEQYF TGTGCCAGCACCACTCTAGCGGGGGGCTACGAGCAGTACTTC
TRBJ1-1 TRBV7-9 . . CASSLAEGWVTEAFF TGTGCCAGCAGCTTAGCCGAGGGATGGGTCACTGAAGCTTTCTTT
TRBJ2-3 TRBV9 TRBD1 . CASSVDPRTGISTDTQYF TGTGCCAGCAGCGTAGACCCTAGGACAGGGATTAGCACAGATACGCAGTATTTT
TRBJ2-3 TRBV7-9 TRBD2 . CASSRSGVDTDTQYF TGTGCCAGCAGCCGTAGCGGGGTTGACACAGATACGCAGTATTTT
TRBJ1-1 TRBV5-1 . . CASSLEGLNTEAFF TGCGCCAGCAGCTTGGAGGGGTTGAACACTGAAGCTTTCTTT
TRBJ1-3 TRBV19 . . CASSMGQARDTIYF TGTGCCAGTAGTATGGGGCAGGCTAGGGACACCATATATTTT
TRBJ1-2 TRBV10-3 TRBD1 . CAISDPQGRTNYGYTF TGTGCCATCAGTGACCCACAGGGGCGTACTAACTATGGCTACACCTTC
TRBJ1-1 TRBV7-6 TRBD1 . CASSPTTGGEAFF TGTGCCAGCAGCCCAACCACAGGGGGTGAAGCTTTCTTT
TRBJ1-1 TRBV5-1 . . CASSLAQGNTEAFF TGCGCCAGCAGCTTAGCGCAGGGGAACACTGAAGCTTTCTTT
TRBJ2-5 TRBV28 . . CASSQRYAGTQYF TGTGCCAGCAGTCAGCGTTATGCCGGGACCCAGTACTTC
TRBJ1-2 TRBV7-9 . . CASSGTPTLGYTF TGTGCCAGCAGCGGGACTCCGACCCTCGGCTACACCTTC
TRBJ2-1 TRBV9 TRBD2 few CASSPRASGSVYEQFF TGTGCCAGCAGCCCCCGGGCTAGCGGGAGTGTGTATGAGCAGTTCTTC
TRBJ1-1 TRBV27 TRBD1 . CASIPLAGGFMNTEAFF TGTGCCAGCATTCCCCTGGCAGGGGGCTTCATGAACACTGAAGCTTTCTTT
TRBJ2-7 TRBV5-5 TRBD2 once CASSFRQFGAGGRSYEQYF TGTGCCAGCAGCTTTCGACAGTTTGGGGCGGGAGGTCGGTCCTACGAGCAGTACTTC
TRBJ2-1 TRBV6-6 . few CASSYSVGFEQFF TGTGCCAGCAGTTACTCGGTGGGCTTCGAGCAGTTCTTC
TRBJ2-5 TRBV10-3 . . CAISASPDNQETQYF TGTGCCATCAGTGCTAGCCCCGATAACCAAGAGACCCAGTACTTC
TRBJ2-3 TRBV19 . once CASSISAYWVMGAGDTQYF TGTGCCAGTAGTATATCTGCGTATTGGGTAATGGGGGCCGGAGATACGCAGTATTTT
TRBJ2-7 TRBV30 TRBD1 . CAWSAKPGQAFYEQYF TGTGCCTGGAGTGCTAAACCGGGACAGGCGTTCTACGAGCAGTACTTC
TRBJ2-5 TRBV19 . . CASKGLTRDSQETQYF TGTGCCAGTAAAGGCTTAACTCGGGACTCTCAAGAGACCCAGTACTTC
TRBJ2-5 TRBV30 TRBD2 once CAWKLAGGHETQYF TGTGCCTGGAAGCTAGCGGGAGGGCACGAGACCCAGTACTTC
TRBJ2-1 TRBV7-9 . . CASRKTRIEQFF TGTGCCAGCAGAAAGACTAGAATAGAGCAGTTCTTC
TRBJ1-2 TRBV10-2 . . CASSESRQSDYGYTF TGCGCCAGCAGTGAGTCGAGACAGAGTGACTATGGCTACACCTTC
TRBJ2-7 TRBV29-1 . . CSALESTYEQYF TGCAGCGCTCTCGAGAGCACCTACGAGCAGTACTTC